This T cell receptor (beta chain) was found in a study of PD-L1 blockade in urothelial cancer (dated by TCRdb to 2017 to 2019). Notes on the research overall: Therapy was started around 2014 for all patients, and atezolizumab 1,200 mg was administered intravenously every 3 weeks. Blood samples were analyzed at 3 weeks after treatment start (second dose) and at 6 weeks after treatment start. Whole exome sequencing and RNA sequencing of pretreatment tumors were performed alongside TCR sequencing in the same patients. Somatic, immune and clinical correlates of response to PD-L1 blockade with atezolizumab in urothelial cancer were the focus of an exploratory multi-omic analysis. About 90% of the roughly 29 patients were identified as males with urothelial cancer of bladder origin, and a prior smoking history was reported by 18 of 29 patients. Over 28 patients had pretreatment blood TCR-seq, 24 had at least one posttreatment blood collection, and 24 had tumor TCR-seq. Blood samples yielded a median of around 130,000 T cells and roughly 83,000 unique TCRs, with median clonality roughly 0.082. Durable clinical benefit was defined as a progression-free survival longer than 6 months, and TCR features were additionally tested against progression-free survival and overall survival. Patients had an ECOG performance status of 0 or 1 and had received between 0 and 3 prior chemotherapy regimens. Pretreatment tumor samples, along with matched peripheral blood serially collected before and after atezolizumab treatment, were subjected to TCR sequencing. Durable clinical benefit was achieved by nine patients and was not achieved by 20 patients.

The full study reports these points: Among patients with durable benefit, tumor-associated TCR clones showed greater expansion in peripheral blood 3 weeks after treatment started (n ≈ 22, p = 0.022). Because the sample size was small (n of about 29) and many exploratory analyses were performed, the results are intended to be hypothesis-generating. Improved progression-free and overall survival was associated with having pretreatment peripheral blood TCR clonality below the median.

The cohort included 25 to 35 patients with locally advanced or metastatic urothelial carcinoma who were treated at Memorial Sloan Kettering on a trial protocol. Peripheral blood mononuclear cells were collected pretreatment and during treatment, with between 1 and 8 total time points per patient. The Qiagen DNeasy Blood extraction kit was used to purify genomic DNA from total PBMCs and tumor samples. Collected pretreatment and during treatment, PBMCs were isolated and stored as previously described. This clone was counted a few times. Its antigen is unknown. No per-base quality is available; no much larger clone lies one base away. Reading the germline V gene gives CDR1 KGHSH and CDR2 LQKENI. The CDR3 runs 15 residues from the cysteine to the phenylalanine. Only CDR3 DNA is held: 45 bases, read in frame from base 1. Relative to germline, V is 3 bases shorter and J is 6 bases shorter, with 14 bases between their ends.

Synthetic TCR analog templates were spiked into each PCR to estimate absolute template abundance from read counts. The immunoSEQ assay used bias-controlled V and J gene primers to amplify TCRbeta CDR3 regions from genomic DNA. Rearranged TCRbeta segments were sequenced at approximately 20X coverage. The paper's data handling went like this. Sequencing errors were corrected by clustering and CDR3s were annotated against IMGT to assign V, D and J genes. Out-of-frame and stop-codon sequences were excluded, and only productive TCRbeta rearrangements were used in downstream analyses. To compute clonality, Shannon entropy was normalized by the log of the number of unique productive sequences and then subtracted from one. Clones differing between time points or between blood and tumor were identified by Fisher's exact test with Benjamini-Hochberg correction at adjusted p below 0.01. Held by TCRdb, this immuneACCESS table contains in-frame sequences only and omits some clones. Under half of the omission traces to an unresolved V gene where checked; the cause of the rest is unknown. V and J calls and clone size are copied from that table; D and trimming were computed from the DNA. Here the sample has fewer than 55,000 clones; approximately 82% occur a single time. The ten largest clones take up 3% to 3.5% of the sample.

The chain links TRBV18 with TRBJ2-2; perhaps TRBD1 is the D gene, with 6 bases matching. The clonotype originates from a man between 70 and 80 years old with urothelial cancer. The sequenced sample was PBMCs, obtained around atezolizumab (anti-PD-L1) treatment. CDR3 reads: CASSPRQGIPGELFF. Read as DNA, the sequence is TGTGCCAGCTCACCGAGGCAGGGGATTCCCGGGGAGCTGTTTTTT.